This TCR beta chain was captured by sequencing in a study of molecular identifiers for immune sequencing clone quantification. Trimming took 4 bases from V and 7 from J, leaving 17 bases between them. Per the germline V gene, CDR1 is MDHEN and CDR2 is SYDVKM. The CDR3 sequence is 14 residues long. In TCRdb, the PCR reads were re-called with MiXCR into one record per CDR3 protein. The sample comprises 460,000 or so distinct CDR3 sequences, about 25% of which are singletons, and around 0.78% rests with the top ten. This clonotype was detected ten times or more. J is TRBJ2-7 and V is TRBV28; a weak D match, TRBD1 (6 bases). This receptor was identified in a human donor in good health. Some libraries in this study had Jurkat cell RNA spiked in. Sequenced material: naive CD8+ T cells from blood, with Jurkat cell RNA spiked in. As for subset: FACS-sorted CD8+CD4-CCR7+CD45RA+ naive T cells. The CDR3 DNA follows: TGTGCCAGCAGTTCACGGGACACCCCCAGGGAGCAGTACTTC. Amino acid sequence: CASSSRDTPREQYF.